This TCR beta chain was sequenced in a study of beta chain features in type 1 diabetes. Overall study context: Examination spanned fewer than 140,000,000 sorted cells from all samples.

cDNA synthesis used the whole RNA isolate, giving expressed TCRB sequences. Profiled with immunoSEQ multiplex PCR; TCRdb holds only in-frame clones, not every one. This table has some 250,000 clones, approximately 15% appearing once. With 5 bases removed from V and 5 bases from J, the gap between germline ends came to 6 bases. This CDR3 has 11 amino acids. CDR1 is PRHDT, CDR2 FYEKMQ, per germline (reference sequence). Study observations and caveats: Across all four CD4+ subsets, people with type 1 diabetes showed modestly shorter TCRB CDR3s. Insertion counts at VDJ junctions were lower in type 1 diabetes patients, who also showed more deletions there. A closer apparent resemblance between naive, central memory and Treg TCRB repertoires was seen in patients than in healthy donors.

As regards this clone: Antigen unknown.

The clonotype was recovered from a man under 40 with type 1 diabetes. Sequencing input: naive CD4+ T cells from blood. This chain connects TRBV13 to TRBJ2-5; no firm D call. CDR3 DNA sequence: TGTGCCAGCAGCCTTGAGGAGACCCAGTACTTC. Translation gives CASSLEETQYF.